The 17 T cell receptor beta chains below were found in one sample sequenced in a study of identical twins. In TCRdb, the 5' RACE reads were re-called with MiXCR into one record per CDR3 protein. The sample includes under 300,000 distinct CDR3 sequences, about 8.5% of them seen just once. This same sample was also taken into another study, of yellow fever vaccine responses in identical twins.

Specimen: CD8+ T cells sorted from blood. The receptor source for this set is a woman younger than 30 in good health.

In its sample, this clonotype was seen many times. The genes are TRBV6-5 and TRBJ2-3; no definite D call. The CDR3 is made up of 13 amino acids. V dropped 3 bases and J dropped 0 bases, with 4 bases sitting between them. Germline CDR1 is MNHEY and CDR2 is SVGAGI. CDR3 sequence reads: CASSYSSTDTQYF. The CDR3 nucleotides are TGTGCCAGCAGTTATTCGAGCACAGATACGCAGTATTTT.

V is TRBV27 and J is TRBJ2-7; D call uncertain. The germline V gene has CDR1 MNHEY and CDR2 SMNVEV (reference sequence). This CDR3 contains 13 residues. The V end was cut by 5 bases, the J end by 3 bases, with 11 bases between. This CDR3 reads CASSEGYGYEQYF. The CDR3 bases are TGTGCCAGCAGTGAAGGGTATGGCTACGAGCAGTACTTC.

The V call is TRBV11-3, the J call TRBJ2-7; a possible D gene is TRBD1 (6 bases). Trimming cost V 5 bases and J 5 bases, with 13 bases left between them. Germline values: CDR1 SGHNT, CDR2 YENEEA. The CDR3 length is 13 residues. CDR3 nucleotide sequence: TGTGCCAGCAGCCCAGGACAGAGCCACGAGCAGTACTTC. Protein product: CASSPGQSHEQYF.

This clonotype has a handful of counts. The V and J genes are TRBV6-2 or TRBV6-3 and TRBJ2-7; D is uncertain. The CDR3 totals 13 residues. Germline values: CDR1 MNHEY, CDR2 SVGEGT. With 1 base removed from V and 2 bases from J, the gap between germline ends came to 6 bases. The CDR3: CASSYFRPYEQYF. In DNA form, the CDR3 reads TGTGCCAGCAGTTACTTCCGTCCCTACGAGCAGTACTTC.

CDR3 residues: CASSQDRWGGEQYF. In DNA, the CDR3 is TGCGCCAGCAGCCAAGATCGGTGGGGGGGCGAGCAGTACTTC. The chain combines TRBV4-3 with TRBJ2-7; TRBD2 matches 7 bases. This CDR3 contains 14 residues. Germline V CDR1 and CDR2: LGHNA, YSLEER. With V trimmed by 0 bases and J by 6 bases, 5 bases remained unmatched.

This clonotype came up a few times. V and J are TRBV9 and TRBJ2-7; 10 bases align to TRBD2. Germline V lookup: CDR1 SGDLS, CDR2 YYNGEE. The trim removed 0 bases at V and 6 bases at J, leaving 3 bases unmatched. The CDR3 is made up of 14 amino acids. CDR3 sequence (DNA): TGTGCCAGCAGCGTAGGAGCGGGGGGGCCCGAGCAGTACTTC. This encodes CASSVGAGGPEQYF.

This clonotype showed up many times. Here the CDR3 DNA reads TGCAGTGCTAGGCCAATTCTAGCTCCCTCCTACAATGAGCAGTTCTTC. This codes for CSARPILAPSYNEQFF. This rearrangement joins TRBV20-1 to TRBJ2-1; D perhaps matches TRBD2 (5 bases). V was clipped by 3 bases and J by 0 bases, with 15 bases between them. CDR3 length equals 16 residues. Germline assignment: CDR1 DFQATT and CDR2 SNEGSKA (reference sequence).

This clonotype has just a few counts. V and J are TRBV9 and TRBJ2-3, with 8 bases identical to TRBD2. J lost 2 bases, V lost 3 bases, and 11 bases had no gene match. From germline, CDR1 is SGDLS and CDR2 YYNGEE. The CDR3 is made up of 17 amino acids. CDR3 loop: CASSAPASGHVTDTQYF. CDR3 nucleotides: TGTGCCAGCAGCGCCCCCGCTAGCGGGCATGTCACAGATACGCAGTATTTT.

V and J are TRBV9 and TRBJ2-5; 10 bases match TRBD2. Germline-derived CDR1 and CDR2 are SGDLS and YYNGEE. The CDR3 is 17 residues long. V shed 3 bases, J shed 3 bases, and the junction held 11 bases outside the gene matches. The CDR3 coding sequence is TGTGCCAGCAGCGGATTCGGAATAGCGGGGGGCGAAGAGACCCAGTACTTC. Amino acids: CASSGFGIAGGEETQYF.

This chain joins TRBV29-1 and TRBJ2-5, with a weak D call TRBD2 (5 bases). The CDR3 totals 12 residues. V lost 5 bases to trimming and J lost 4 bases, with 11 bases between them. Germline loops: CDR1 SQVTM, CDR2 ANQGSEA. The CDR3 region has the DNA TGCAGCGTTTATGAGCGGCTAGAGACCCAGTACTTC. This translates into CSVYERLETQYF.

The chain has TRBV7-9 and TRBJ1-5, with no clear D. The CDR3 is made up of 14 amino acids. V lost 4 bases, J lost 7 bases, and 14 bases lay in between. CDR1 SEHNR and CDR2 FQNEAQ come from the germline V gene (reference sequence). CDR3 DNA sequence: TGTGCCAGCAGCTCTGATATAGGGATCCAGCCCCAGCATTTT. Protein: CASSSDIGIQPQHF.

This chain joins TRBV9 and TRBJ2-7; maybe TRBD2 (5 bases). This CDR3 region has 14 residues. V lost 0 bases and J 3 bases, leaving 10 bases between the germline ends. CDR1 and CDR2 (germline): SGDLS, YYNGEE. Written as DNA, the CDR3 is TGTGCCAGCAGCGTAGAGGGCGGAGGCTACGAGCAGTACTTC. Translation gives CASSVEGGGYEQYF.

This clonotype was recorded many times. This sequence joins TRBV20-1 and TRBJ2-7; a weak D match, TRBD2 (6 bases). The CDR3 is made up of 13 amino acids. The germline V and J ends were trimmed by 1 base and 5 bases, with 12 bases remaining between them. The germline CDR1 and CDR2 sequences are DFQATT and SNEGSKA (reference sequence). CDR3 bases: TGCAGTGCTAGAGGGTGGCGGGACCACGAGCAGTACTTC. Its protein is CSARGWRDHEQYF.

This clonotype was counted ten times or more. The chain is built from TRBV29-1 and TRBJ2-1; D tentatively reads TRBD1 or TRBD2 (5 bases each). Germline V lookup: CDR1 SQVTM, CDR2 ANQGSEA. The CDR3 covers 12 residues. V shed 6 bases and J shed 3 bases, with 9 bases lying between them. CDR3 DNA: TGCAGCGTCGAGGGGCGCTACAATGAGCAGTTCTTC. It is translated as CSVEGRYNEQFF.

The rearrangement joins TRBV6-2 or TRBV6-3 to TRBJ2-3; D is undetermined. This CDR3 has 13 amino acids. Deletions cut 4 bases from V and 3 bases from J, with 8 bases between. Germline V gives CDR1 MNHEY, CDR2 SVGEGT. CDR3 in DNA: TGTGCCAGCAGTTCGACCAGAACAGATACGCAGTATTTT. Protein product: CASSSTRTDTQYF.

This clonotype was seen a few times. The chain carries TRBV29-1 and TRBJ2-1, with 9 bases fitting TRBD1. With V trimmed by 7 bases and J by 1 base, 5 bases remained unmatched. This CDR3 has 14 residues. The germline CDR1 and CDR2 sequences are SQVTM and ANQGSEA. The CDR3 sequence is CSARGTGSYNEQFF. In nucleotides, the CDR3 is TGCAGCGCTAGGGGGACAGGGTCCTACAATGAGCAGTTCTTC.

There are a few counts of this clonotype. The V and J genes are TRBV2 and TRBJ2-1; D is ambiguous. Germline V gene sequence: CDR1 SNHLY, CDR2 FYNNEI. The CDR3 loop spans 17 amino acids. With 4 bases removed from V and 0 bases from J, the gap between germline ends came to 16 bases. CDR3: CASSVNLMTDSYNEQFF. CDR3 in DNA: TGTGCCAGCAGTGTGAATCTTATGACTGACTCCTACAATGAGCAGTTCTTC.